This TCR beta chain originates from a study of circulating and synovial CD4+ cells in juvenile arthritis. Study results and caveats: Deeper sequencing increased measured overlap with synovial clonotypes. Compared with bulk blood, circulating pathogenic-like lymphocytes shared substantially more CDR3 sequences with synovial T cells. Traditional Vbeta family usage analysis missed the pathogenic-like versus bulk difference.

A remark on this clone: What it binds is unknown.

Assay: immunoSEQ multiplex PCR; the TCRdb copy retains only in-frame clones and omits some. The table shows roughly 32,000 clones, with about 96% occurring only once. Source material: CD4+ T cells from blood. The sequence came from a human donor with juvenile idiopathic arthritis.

DNA of the CDR3: TGCGCCAGCGCTCTACAGGGACAAGAGACCCAGTACTTC. Translated, it gives CASALQGQETQYF. The chain joins TRBV5-1 to TRBJ2-5, with D tentatively TRBD1 (6 bases). The CDR3 extends over 13 amino acids. The germline CDR1 and CDR2 sequences are SGHRS and YFSETQ. With 7 bases removed from V and 2 bases from J, the gap between germline ends came to 12 bases.